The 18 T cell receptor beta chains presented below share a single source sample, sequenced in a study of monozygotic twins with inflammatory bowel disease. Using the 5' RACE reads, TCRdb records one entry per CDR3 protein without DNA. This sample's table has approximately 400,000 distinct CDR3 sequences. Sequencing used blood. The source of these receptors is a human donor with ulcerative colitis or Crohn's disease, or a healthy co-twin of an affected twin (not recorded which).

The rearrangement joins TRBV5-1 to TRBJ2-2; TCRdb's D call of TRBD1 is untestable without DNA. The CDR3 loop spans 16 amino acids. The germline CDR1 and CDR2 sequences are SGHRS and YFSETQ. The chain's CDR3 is CASSLERGGFTGELFF.

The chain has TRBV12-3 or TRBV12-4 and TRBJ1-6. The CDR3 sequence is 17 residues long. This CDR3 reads CASSLGAKSSYNSPLHF.

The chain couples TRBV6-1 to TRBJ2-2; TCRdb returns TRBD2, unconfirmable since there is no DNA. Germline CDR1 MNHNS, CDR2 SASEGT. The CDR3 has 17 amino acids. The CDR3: CASKTSGGTSNTGELFF.

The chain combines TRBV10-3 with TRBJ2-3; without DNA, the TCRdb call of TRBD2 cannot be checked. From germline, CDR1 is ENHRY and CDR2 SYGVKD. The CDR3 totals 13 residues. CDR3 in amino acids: CAIKREGGDTQYF.

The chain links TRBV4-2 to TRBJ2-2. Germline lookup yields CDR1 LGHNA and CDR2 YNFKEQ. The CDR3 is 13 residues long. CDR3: CASSQDQTGELFF.

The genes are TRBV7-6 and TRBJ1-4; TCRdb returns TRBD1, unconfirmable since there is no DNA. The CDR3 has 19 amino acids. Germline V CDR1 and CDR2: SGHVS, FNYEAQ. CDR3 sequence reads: CASSFSGTGGAATNEKLFF.

This CDR3 reads CASSLALGTSNQPQHF. The genes are TRBV12-3 or TRBV12-4 and TRBJ1-5; TCRdb designates TRBD1, a call that cannot be tested without DNA. CDR3 length: 16 residues.

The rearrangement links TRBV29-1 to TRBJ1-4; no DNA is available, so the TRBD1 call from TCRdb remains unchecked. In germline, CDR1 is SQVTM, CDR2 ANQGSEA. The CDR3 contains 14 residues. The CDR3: CSVPGGWVGEKLFF. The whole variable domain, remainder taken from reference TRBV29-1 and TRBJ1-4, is SAVISQKPSRDICQRGTSLTIQCQVDSQVTMMFWYRQQPGQSLTLIATANQGSEATYESGFVIDKFPISRPNLTFSTLTVSNMSPEDSSIYLCSVPGGWVGEKLFFGSGTQLSVL.

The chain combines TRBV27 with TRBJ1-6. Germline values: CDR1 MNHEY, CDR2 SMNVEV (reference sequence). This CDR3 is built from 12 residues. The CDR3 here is CASSFRHSPLHF.

The CDR3 is CASSPSQAVNTEAFF. This chain joins TRBV18 and TRBJ1-1. Looked up from germline, CDR1 is KGHSH and CDR2 is LQKENI. CDR3 length: 15 amino acids.

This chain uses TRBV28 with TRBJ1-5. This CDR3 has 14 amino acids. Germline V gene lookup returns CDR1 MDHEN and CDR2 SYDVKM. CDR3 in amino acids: CASSLSRGSQPQHF.

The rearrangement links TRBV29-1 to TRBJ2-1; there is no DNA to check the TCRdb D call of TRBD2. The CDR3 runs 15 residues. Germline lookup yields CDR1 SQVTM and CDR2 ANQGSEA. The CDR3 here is CSVEDGASGYNEQFF.

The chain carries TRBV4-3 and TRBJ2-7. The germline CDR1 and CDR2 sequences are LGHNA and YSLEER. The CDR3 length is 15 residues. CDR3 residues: CASSQDGVDSDEQYF.

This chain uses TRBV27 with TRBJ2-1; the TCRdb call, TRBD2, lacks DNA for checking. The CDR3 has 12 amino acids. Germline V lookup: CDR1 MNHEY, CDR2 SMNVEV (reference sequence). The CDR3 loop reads CASALPGGEQFF.

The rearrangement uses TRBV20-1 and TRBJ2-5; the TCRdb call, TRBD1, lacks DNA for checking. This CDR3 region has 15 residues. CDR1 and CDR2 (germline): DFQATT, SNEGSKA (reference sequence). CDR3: CSASSHGQGRETQYF.

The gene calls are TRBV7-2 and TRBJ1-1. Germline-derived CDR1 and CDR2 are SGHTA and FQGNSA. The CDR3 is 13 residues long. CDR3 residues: CASSSIRAPEAFF.

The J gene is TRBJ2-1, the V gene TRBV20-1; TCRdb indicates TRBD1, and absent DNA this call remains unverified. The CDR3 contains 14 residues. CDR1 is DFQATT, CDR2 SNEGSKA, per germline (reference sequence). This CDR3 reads CSALQGRSYNEQFF.

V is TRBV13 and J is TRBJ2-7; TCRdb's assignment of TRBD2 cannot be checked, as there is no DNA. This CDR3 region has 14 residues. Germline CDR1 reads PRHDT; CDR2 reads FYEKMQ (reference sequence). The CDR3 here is CASSLVRGGIVQYF.